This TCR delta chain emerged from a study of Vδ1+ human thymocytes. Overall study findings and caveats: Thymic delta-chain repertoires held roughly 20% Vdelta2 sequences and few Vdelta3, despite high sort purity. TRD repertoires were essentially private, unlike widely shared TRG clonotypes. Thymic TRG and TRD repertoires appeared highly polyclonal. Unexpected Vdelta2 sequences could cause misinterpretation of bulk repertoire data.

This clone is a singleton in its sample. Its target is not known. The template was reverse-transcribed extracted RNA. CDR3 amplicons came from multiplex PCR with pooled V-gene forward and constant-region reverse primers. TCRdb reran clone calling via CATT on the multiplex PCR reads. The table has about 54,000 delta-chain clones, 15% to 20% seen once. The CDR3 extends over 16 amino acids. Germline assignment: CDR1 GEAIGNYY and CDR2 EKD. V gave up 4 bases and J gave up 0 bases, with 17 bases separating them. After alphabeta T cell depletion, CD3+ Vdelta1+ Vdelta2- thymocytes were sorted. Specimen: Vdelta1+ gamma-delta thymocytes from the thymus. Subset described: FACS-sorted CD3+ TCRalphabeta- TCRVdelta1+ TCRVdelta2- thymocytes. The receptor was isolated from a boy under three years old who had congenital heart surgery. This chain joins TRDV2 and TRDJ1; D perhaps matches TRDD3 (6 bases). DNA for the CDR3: TGTGCCTGTGATGGAGCTACTGGGCCGAACACCGATAAACTCATCTTT. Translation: CACDGATGPNTDKLIF.